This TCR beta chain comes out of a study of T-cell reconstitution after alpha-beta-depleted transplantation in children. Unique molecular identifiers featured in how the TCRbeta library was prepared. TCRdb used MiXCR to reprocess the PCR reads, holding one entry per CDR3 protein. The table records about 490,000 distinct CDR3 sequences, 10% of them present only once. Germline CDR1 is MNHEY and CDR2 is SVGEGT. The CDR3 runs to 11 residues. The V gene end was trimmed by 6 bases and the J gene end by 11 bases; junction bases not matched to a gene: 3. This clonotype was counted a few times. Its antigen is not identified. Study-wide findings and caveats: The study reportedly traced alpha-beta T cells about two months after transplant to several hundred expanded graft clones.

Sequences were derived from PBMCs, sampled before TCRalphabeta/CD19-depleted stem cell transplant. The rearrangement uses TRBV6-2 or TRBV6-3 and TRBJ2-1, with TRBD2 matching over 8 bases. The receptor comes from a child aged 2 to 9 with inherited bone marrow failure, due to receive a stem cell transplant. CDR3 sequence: CASSREGKQFF. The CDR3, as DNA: TGTGCCAGCAGCCGGGAGGGCAAGCAGTTCTTC.